This passage covers 22 T cell receptor beta chains from one sample sequenced in a study of blood T cell repertoires in COVID-19. Method: immunoSEQ multiplex PCR; TCRdb's copy keeps in-frame clones and lacks some. The profile shows some 38,000 clones, roughly nine tenths of them singletons. Sequenced material: peripheral blood. Receptors originate from a woman under 40 in a cohort sampled during active COVID-19.

The chain carries TRBV29-1 and TRBJ1-1; TRBD1 matches at 9 bases. The CDR3 runs 15 residues. Germline assignment: CDR1 SQVTM and CDR2 ANQGSEA. The J segment lost 5 bases and the V segment lost 0 bases, leaving 7 bases of the junction unmatched. CDR3 in DNA: TGCAGCGTTGAAGATACAGGGGGCGCCCGGACTGAAGCTTTCTTT. This gives the protein CSVEDTGGARTEAFF.

The chain links TRBV24-1 to TRBJ2-3; D may be TRBD2 (6 bases). The germline V gene has CDR1 KGHDR and CDR2 SFDVKD. This CDR3 contains 13 residues. The V gene lost 6 bases and the J gene lost 6 bases, with 12 bases spanning the gap. Here the CDR3 DNA reads TGTGCCACCAGTTCGGAGGGATTTGATACGCAGTATTTT. This translates into CATSSEGFDTQYF.

The chain uses TRBV24-1 and TRBJ2-1, with 9 positions matching TRBD2. This CDR3 has 14 amino acids. Germline V gene data show CDR1 as KGHDR and CDR2 as SFDVKD. Trimming removed 6 bases from V and 8 bases from J; junction bases left unmatched: 7. The CDR3: CATSRAGGGHEQFF. CDR3 bases: TGTGCCACCAGTAGGGCGGGAGGGGGTCATGAGCAGTTCTTC.

The DNA for the CDR3 is TGCGCCAGCAGCCCCGGGGTCGGCACCGGGGAGCTGTTTTTT. Translation: CASSPGVGTGELFF. The rearrangement joins TRBV5-1 to TRBJ2-2; D may be TRBD2 (5 bases). The V gene lost 4 bases and the J gene lost 4 bases, with 11 bases spanning the gap. The CDR3 sequence is 14 residues long. From germline, CDR1 is SGHRS and CDR2 YFSETQ.

This chain links TRBV10-3 with TRBJ1-1; tentative D call: TRBD1 (6 bases). Per germline, CDR1 ENHRY and CDR2 SYGVKD. The CDR3 consists of 15 residues. V was shortened by 6 bases and J by 6 bases, with 20 bases between the two germline ends. For the CDR3, the DNA is TGTGCCATCAGGCCCCTTTTGGGGGCGATGGCTGAAGCTTTCTTT. As protein: CAIRPLLGAMAEAFF.

V gene TRBV2 combines with J gene TRBJ1-2; D remains ambiguous. Between the trimmed V and J ends, which lost 1 base and 4 bases, there was a span of 16 bases. Germline assignment: CDR1 SNHLY and CDR2 FYNNEI. There are 16 residues in the CDR3. As DNA, the CDR3 is TGTGCCAGCAGTGAAGTCCGGTCTCTACGGGGCTATGGCTACACCTTC. Its protein product is CASSEVRSLRGYGYTF. Combining the CDR3 with reference TRBV2 and TRBJ1-2 gives the whole variable domain EPEVTQTPSHQVTQMGQEVILRCVPISNHLYFYWYRQILGQKVEFLVSFYNNEISEKSEIFDDQFSVERPDGSNFTLKIRSTKLEDSAMYFCASSEVRSLRGYGYTFGSGTRLTVV.

The chain couples TRBV5-4 to TRBJ2-3, with 9 nucleotides matching TRBD1. Germline trimming cut 3 bases from V and 9 bases from J; bases unmatched to any gene: 11. There are 15 residues in the CDR3. Germline loops: CDR1 SGHNT, CDR2 YYREEE (reference sequence). This chain's CDR3 is CASSSKDRGLHTQYF. As DNA, the CDR3 is TGTGCCAGCAGCTCTAAGGACAGGGGCCTTCACACGCAGTATTTT.

CDR3 region: CASSVAHPDRVKTGELFF. The CDR3, as DNA: TGTGCCAGCAGCGTAGCCCACCCGGACAGGGTAAAGACCGGGGAGCTGTTTTTT. This chain uses TRBV9 with TRBJ2-2; 8 bases match TRBD1. V shed 0 bases, J shed 5 bases, and the junction held 12 bases outside the gene matches. The germline V gene encodes CDR1 SGDLS and CDR2 YYNGEE. CDR3 size: 18 residues. The complete variable domain, with remaining parts taken from reference TRBV9 and TRBJ2-2, reads DSGVTQTPKHLITATGQRVTLRCSPRSGDLSVYWYQQSLDQGLQFLIQYYNGEERAKGNILERFSAQQFPDLHSELNLSSLELGDSALYFCASSVAHPDRVKTGELFFGEGSRLTVL.

V usage is TRBV10-3 and J usage is TRBJ2-1; 7 bases fit TRBD1. V was clipped by 10 bases and J by 2 bases; unmatched bases: 2. Germline-derived CDR1 and CDR2 are ENHRY and SYGVKD. The CDR3 runs 12 residues. The CDR3 reads CATGTAYNEQFF. The DNA for the CDR3 is TGTGCCACCGGGACAGCCTACAATGAGCAGTTCTTC.

This chain joins TRBV5-1 and TRBJ2-1; 10 positions agree with TRBD2. The CDR3 spans 20 residues. Germline trimming cut 1 base from V and 3 bases from J; bases unmatched to any gene: 16. The germline V gene has CDR1 SGHRS and CDR2 YFSETQ. As DNA, the CDR3 is TGCGCCAGCAGCTTGAGGGGTCTAGCGGGAGCGTTAGGGGACTACAATGAGCAGTTCTTC. The encoded protein is CASSLRGLAGALGDYNEQFF.

The CDR3 coding sequence is TGTGCCAGCAGTTACCCAACACAGGGTCCCGGTGAAGCTTTCTTT. Amino acid sequence: CASSYPTQGPGEAFF. The genes are TRBV6-6 and TRBJ1-1; D is possibly TRBD1 (6 bases). Trimming stripped 2 bases from V and 7 bases from J, with 17 bases between. Germline V gene data show CDR1 as MNHNY and CDR2 as SVGAGI (reference sequence). The CDR3 extends over 15 amino acids.

The gene calls are TRBV19 and TRBJ1-6; D unclear. This CDR3 is built from 15 residues. V was shortened by 3 bases and J by 8 bases, with 14 bases between the two germline ends. Germline V CDR1 and CDR2: LNHDA, SQIVND (reference sequence). The CDR3 nucleotides read TGTGCCAGTAGTATCAATGGCTTCTCCCATTCACCCCTCCACTTT. This gives the protein CASSINGFSHSPLHF.

V gene TRBV5-4 combines with J gene TRBJ1-2, with TRBD1 identical over 7 bases. The CDR3 spans 13 residues. Germline V gene sequence: CDR1 SGHNT, CDR2 YYREEE (reference sequence). V lost 0 bases and J lost 4; bases outside the gene matches: 0. CDR3 bases: TGTGCCAGCAGCTTGGACAGGGGCTATGGCTACACCTTC. Protein sequence: CASSLDRGYGYTF.

The rearrangement joins TRBV4-1 to TRBJ2-7; D remains ambiguous. CDR3 size: 14 residues. The V gene's germline CDR1 is MGHRA and CDR2 YSYEKL. The germline V and J ends were trimmed by 0 bases and 3 bases, with 9 bases remaining between them. CDR3 nucleotide sequence: TGCGCCAGCAGCCAAGATTTTACTTTCTACGAGCAGTACTTC. It specifies CASSQDFTFYEQYF.

This clone was recorded only once. The V call is TRBV21-1, the J call TRBJ2-2; no check of the table's D call, TRBD2, against the DNA was made. TRBV21-1 is assigned pseudogene status. The CDR3 runs 16 residues. The CDR3 DNA reads as TGTGCCAGCAGCAAAGCGCGGGGGGAGCATACCGGGGAGCTGTTTTTT. This codes for CASSKARGEHTGELFF.

The CDR3 sequence is CSVEANSPGYTF. The CDR3 region has the DNA TGCAGCGTTGAAGCTAACAGCCCTGGCTACACCTTC. The chain couples TRBV29-1 to TRBJ1-2, with D unresolved. Germline CDR1 SQVTM, CDR2 ANQGSEA. V lost 1 base and J lost 7, with 10 bases in between. The CDR3 loop spans 12 amino acids.

This chain joins TRBV9 and TRBJ2-1; 8 bases map to TRBD1. In germline, CDR1 is SGDLS, CDR2 YYNGEE. This CDR3 has 15 amino acids. J lost 2 bases, V lost 4 bases, and 5 bases had no gene match. CDR3 region: CASSFRQGPYNEQFF. The CDR3 coding sequence is TGTGCCAGCAGCTTCCGACAGGGGCCCTACAATGAGCAGTTCTTC.

V gene TRBV4-1 combines with J gene TRBJ2-3; TRBD2 agrees at 8 bases. Germline CDR1 is MGHRA and CDR2 is YSYEKL. The length of the CDR3 is 14 residues. V trimming: 4 bases; J trimming: 4 bases; junction bases outside the gene matches: 4. The CDR3 here is CASSLSGRADTQYF. In DNA form, the CDR3 reads TGCGCCAGCAGCCTAAGCGGGAGAGCAGATACGCAGTATTTT.

The chain employs TRBV5-6 and TRBJ2-4; 7 nucleotides line up with TRBD1. CDR3 length equals 15 residues. In germline, CDR1 is SGHDT, CDR2 YYEEEE. J lost 3 bases, V lost 1 base, and 4 bases had no gene match. The DNA for the CDR3 is TGTGCCAGCAGCTTGAAGGGGGCGGGCAAAAACATTCAGTACTTC. Amino acid sequence: CASSLKGAGKNIQYF.

The chain has TRBV15 and TRBJ2-7; TRBD2 agrees at 7 bases. Germline CDR1 and CDR2: LNHNV and YYDKDF (reference sequence). The CDR3 consists of 19 residues. V shed 1 base, J shed 2 bases, and the junction held 17 bases outside the gene matches. The CDR3 coding sequence is TGTGCCACCAGCAGAGGCGCGGGGGAGACGGGGACGGAGGCCTACGAGCAGTACTTC. Translating it yields CATSRGAGETGTEAYEQYF.

The chain joins TRBV5-6 to TRBJ2-7; 10 nucleotides align to TRBD1. Germline trimming cut 1 base from V and 3 bases from J; bases unmatched to any gene: 4. In germline, CDR1 is SGHDT, CDR2 YYEEEE. This CDR3 is built from 15 residues. The CDR3 loop reads CASSLPGTGVYEQYF. CDR3 DNA sequence: TGTGCCAGCAGCTTGCCCGGGACAGGGGTCTACGAGCAGTACTTC. The full variable domain, completed using reference TRBV5-6 and TRBJ2-7, is DAGVTQSPTHLIKTRGQQVTLRCSPKSGHDTVSWYQQALGQGPQFIFQYYEEEERQRGNFPDRFSGHQFPNYSSELNVNALLLGDSALYLCASSLPGTGVYEQYFGPGTRLTVT.

The gene calls are TRBV19 and TRBJ1-6; 9 bases fit TRBD1. In germline, CDR1 is LNHDA, CDR2 SQIVND (reference sequence). This CDR3 has 15 amino acids. The V gene end was trimmed by 4 bases and the J gene end by 3 bases; junction bases not matched to a gene: 1. Here the CDR3 reads CASSKGQGYNSPLHF. For the CDR3, the DNA is TGTGCCAGTAGTAAGGGACAGGGCTATAATTCACCCCTCCACTTT.